This T cell receptor (beta chain) emerged from a study of lymphopenia after photon versus proton radiotherapy. On this clone itself: Its target is not known.

Study outcomes and limitations: Oligoclonal CD8+ Temra expansion after nadir drove photon patients' diversity drop. Survival link was tested only in deceased patients; proton benefit remains a possibility. Under photons, naive T cells and diversity fell while effector/memory populations rose.

Assay used: immunoSEQ multiplex PCR; TCRdb lists only in-frame clones, some missing. The sample gives 53,000 or so clones, around four fifths of which show up once; less than 35% is in the top ten. Trimming took off 5 bases at V and 7 bases at J, with 15 bases between the two ends. The length of the CDR3 is 14 residues. In germline, CDR1 is SGHTA, CDR2 FQGNSA. This rearrangement joins TRBV7-2 to TRBJ2-4; no clear D. This clonotype was sampled from a man over 45 with gastric cancer. Sequences were derived from peripheral blood, sampled from a patient treated with photon-based radiotherapy. This CDR3 reads CASSAPEFGNIQYF. In DNA form, the CDR3 reads TGTGCCAGCAGCGCCCCAGAGTTTGGGAACATTCAGTACTTC. The full variable domain, with the rest looked up from reference TRBV7-2 and TRBJ2-4, is GAGVSQSPSNKVTEKGKDVELRCDPISGHTALYWYRQSLGQGLEFLIYFQGNSAPDKSGLPSDRFSAERTGGSVSTLTIQRTQQEDSAVYLCASSAPEFGNIQYFGAGTRLSVL.